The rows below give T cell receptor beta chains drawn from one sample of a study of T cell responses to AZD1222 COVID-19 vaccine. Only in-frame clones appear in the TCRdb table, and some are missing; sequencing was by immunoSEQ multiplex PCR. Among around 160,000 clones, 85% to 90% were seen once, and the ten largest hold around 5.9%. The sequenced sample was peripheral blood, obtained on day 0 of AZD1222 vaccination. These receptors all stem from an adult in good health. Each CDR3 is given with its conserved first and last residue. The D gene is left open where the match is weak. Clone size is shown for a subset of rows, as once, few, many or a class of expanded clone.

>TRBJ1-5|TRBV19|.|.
TGTGCCAGTAGTACCGGCAATCAGCCCCAGCATTTT
CASSTGNQPQHF
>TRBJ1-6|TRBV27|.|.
TGTGCCAGCAGGGTATTGGACAGAGATAATTCACCCCTCCACTTT
CASRVLDRDNSPLHF
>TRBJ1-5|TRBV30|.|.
TGTGCCTGGAGCGCCCTCTCGGCCAGGGAGGGGCAGCCCCAGCATTTT
CAWSALSAREGQPQHF
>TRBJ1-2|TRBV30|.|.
TGTGCCTGGAGATCCGGAATAGGTTCTGGCTACACCTTC
CAWRSGIGSGYTF
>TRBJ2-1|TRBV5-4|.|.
TGTGCCAGCAGCTTGGCCGGACGAAATGAGCAGTTCTTC
CASSLAGRNEQFF
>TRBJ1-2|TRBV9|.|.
TGTGCCAGCAGCGTTTTCCCCGGTGAGGACGGCTACACCTTC
CASSVFPGEDGYTF
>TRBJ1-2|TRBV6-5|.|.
TGTGCCAGCACTGGGACATCTGGCTACACCTTC
CASTGTSGYTF
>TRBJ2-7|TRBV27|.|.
TGTGCCAGCAGTTTACGTTTTAACGGGGAGCAGTACTTC
CASSLRFNGEQYF
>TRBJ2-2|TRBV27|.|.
TGTGCCAGCAGTCTGACTCCAGTTAACACCGGGGAGCTGTTTTTT
CASSLTPVNTGELFF
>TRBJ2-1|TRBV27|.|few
TGTGCCAGCAGTCAGATGTCAGGGGCAGGCGAGCAGTTCTTC
CASSQMSGAGEQFF
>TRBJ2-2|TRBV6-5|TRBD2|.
TGTGCCAGCAGTTATATGCGGGGGATTGACACCGGGGAGCTGTTTTTT
CASSYMRGIDTGELFF
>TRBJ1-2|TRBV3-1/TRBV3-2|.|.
TGTGCCAGCAGCCAACCCCGGGACGCCGGGGGCTATGGCTACACCTTC
CASSQPRDAGGYGYTF
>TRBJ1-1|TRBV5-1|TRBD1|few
TGCGCCAGCAACCGGGACAGGGGGATGAACACTGAAGCTTTCTTT
CASNRDRGMNTEAFF
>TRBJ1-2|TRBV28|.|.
TGTGCCAGCAGCTCTTTTTCCTCAACCGACAGGATCCGTCTCTATGGCTACACCTTC
CASSSFSSTDRIRLYGYTF
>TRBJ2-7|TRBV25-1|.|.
TGTGCCAGCAGTGATTCCGGGTCCTACGAGCAGTACTTC
CASSDSGSYEQYF
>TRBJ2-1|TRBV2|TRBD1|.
TGTGCCAGCTCGGGACAGAAATTCTACAATGAGCAGTTCTTC
CASSGQKFYNEQFF
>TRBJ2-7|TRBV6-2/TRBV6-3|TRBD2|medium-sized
TGTGCCAGCAGTTTTCTAGCGGGGGGCTACGAGCAGTACTTC
CASSFLAGGYEQYF
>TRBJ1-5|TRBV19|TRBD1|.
TGTGCCAGTAGTATAGTTGGTGTGACAGGGGCGATGAGGCAGCCCCAGCATTTT
CASSIVGVTGAMRQPQHF
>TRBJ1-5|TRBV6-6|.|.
TGTGCCAGCAGTCTTGACAGCCCGGGTCAGCCCCAGCATTTT
CASSLDSPGQPQHF
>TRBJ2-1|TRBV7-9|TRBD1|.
TGTGCCAGCAGCTCGGGACAGGGGTACAATGAGCAGTTCTTC
CASSSGQGYNEQFF
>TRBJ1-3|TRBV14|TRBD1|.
TGTGCCAGCAGCCAGACAGGGAGTACGATGAACACCATATATTTT
CASSQTGSTMNTIYF
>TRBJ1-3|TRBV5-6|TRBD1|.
TGTGCCAGCAGCGAGACAGGGGGCGCCGACGGAAACACCATATATTTT
CASSETGGADGNTIYF
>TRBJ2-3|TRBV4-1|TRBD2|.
TGCGCCAGCAGCCAATTAGCGGGGGGGAGCACAGATACGCAGTATTTT
CASSQLAGGSTDTQYF
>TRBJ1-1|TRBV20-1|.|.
TGCAGTGTTCCGAAAGCTTTCTTT
CSVPKAFF
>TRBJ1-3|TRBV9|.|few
TGTGCCAGCAGCGCCACCGCAGGGGTGGGAAACACCATATATTTT
CASSATAGVGNTIYF
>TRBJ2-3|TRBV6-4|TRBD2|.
TGTGCCAGCAGTGACGTGGCGGGGGGAGGCACAGATACGCAGTATTTT
CASSDVAGGGTDTQYF